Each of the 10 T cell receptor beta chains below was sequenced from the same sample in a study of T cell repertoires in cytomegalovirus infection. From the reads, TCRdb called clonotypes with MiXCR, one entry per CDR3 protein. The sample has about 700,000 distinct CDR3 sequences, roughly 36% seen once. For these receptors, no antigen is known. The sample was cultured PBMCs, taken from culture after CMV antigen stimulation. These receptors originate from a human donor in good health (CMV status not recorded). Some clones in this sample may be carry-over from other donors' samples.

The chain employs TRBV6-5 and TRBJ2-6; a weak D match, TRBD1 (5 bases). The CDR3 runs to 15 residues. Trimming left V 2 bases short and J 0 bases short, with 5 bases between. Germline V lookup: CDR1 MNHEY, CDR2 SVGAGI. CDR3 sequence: CASSYDSSGANVLTF. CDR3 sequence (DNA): TGTGCCAGCAGTTACGACAGCTCTGGGGCCAACGTCCTGACTTTC.

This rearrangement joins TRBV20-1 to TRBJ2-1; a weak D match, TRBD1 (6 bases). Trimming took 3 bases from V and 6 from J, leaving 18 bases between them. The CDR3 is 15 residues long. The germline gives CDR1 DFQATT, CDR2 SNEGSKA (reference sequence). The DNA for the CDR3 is TGCAGTGCTAGCCCCCCAGGGGAGTTTGGCAATGAGCAGTTCTTC. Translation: CSASPPGEFGNEQFF.

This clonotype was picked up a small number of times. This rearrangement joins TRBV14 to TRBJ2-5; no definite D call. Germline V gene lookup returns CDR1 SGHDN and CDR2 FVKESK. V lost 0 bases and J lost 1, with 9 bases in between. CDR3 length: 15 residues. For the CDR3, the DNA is TGTGCCAGCAGCCAAGATCGGTACCCCCAAGAGACCCAGTACTTC. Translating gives CASSQDRYPQETQYF.

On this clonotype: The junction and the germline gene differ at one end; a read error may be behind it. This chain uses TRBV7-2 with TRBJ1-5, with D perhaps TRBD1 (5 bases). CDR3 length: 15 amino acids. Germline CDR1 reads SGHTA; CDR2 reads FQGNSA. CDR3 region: CASSLWGNSNQSQHF. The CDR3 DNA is TGTGCCAGCAGCTTATGGGGGAATAGCAATCAGTCCCAGCATTTT.

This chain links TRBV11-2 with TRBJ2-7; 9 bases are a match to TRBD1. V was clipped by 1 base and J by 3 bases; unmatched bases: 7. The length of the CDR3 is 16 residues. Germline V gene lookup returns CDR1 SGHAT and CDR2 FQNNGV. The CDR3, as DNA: TGTGCCAGCAGCTTAGGATACCGGGACAGGGACTACGAGCAGTACTTC. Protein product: CASSLGYRDRDYEQYF.

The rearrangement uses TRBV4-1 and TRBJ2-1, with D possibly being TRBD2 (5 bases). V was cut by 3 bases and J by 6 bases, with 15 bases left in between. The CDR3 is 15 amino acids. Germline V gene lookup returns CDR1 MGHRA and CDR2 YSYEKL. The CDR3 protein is CASSHRAGVLNEQFF. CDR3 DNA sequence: TGCGCCAGCAGCCACCGGGCCGGGGTACTCAATGAGCAGTTCTTC.

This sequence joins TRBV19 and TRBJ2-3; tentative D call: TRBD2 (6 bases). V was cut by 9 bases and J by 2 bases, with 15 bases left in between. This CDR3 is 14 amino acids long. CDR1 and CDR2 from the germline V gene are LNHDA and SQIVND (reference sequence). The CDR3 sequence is CASRLEGHTDTQYF. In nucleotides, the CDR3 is TGTGCCAGCCGGTTGGAGGGGCACACAGATACGCAGTATTTT.

CDR3 DNA: TGCGCCAGCAGCTTGCTTCCAGGGGGTGATCAGCCCCAGCATTTT. This sequence encodes CASSLLPGGDQPQHF. The chain recombines TRBV5-1 with TRBJ1-5; 7 nucleotides line up with TRBD1. The CDR3 loop spans 15 amino acids. V lost 1 base and J lost 5; bases outside the gene matches: 6. Germline V gene lookup returns CDR1 SGHRS and CDR2 YFSETQ.

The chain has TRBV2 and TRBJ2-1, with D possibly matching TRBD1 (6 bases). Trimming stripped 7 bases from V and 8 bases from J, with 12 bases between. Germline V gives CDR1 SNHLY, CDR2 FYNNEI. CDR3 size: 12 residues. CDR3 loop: CASKAGVDEQFF. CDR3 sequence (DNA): TGTGCCAGCAAAGCAGGGGTCGATGAGCAGTTCTTC.

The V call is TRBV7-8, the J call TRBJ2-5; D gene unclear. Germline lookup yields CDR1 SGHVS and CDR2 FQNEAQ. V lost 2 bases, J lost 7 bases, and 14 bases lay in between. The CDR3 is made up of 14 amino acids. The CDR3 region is CASSLIWADGTQYF. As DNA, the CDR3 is TGTGCCAGCAGCTTAATCTGGGCAGATGGGACCCAGTACTTC.